This TCR beta chain was documented in a study of response to subunit inactivated influenza vaccine. Whole-study results and caveats: It was the authors' suggestion that each seasonal influenza vaccination recruits few new T cells.

This clonotype was observed a few times. Antigen unknown. TCRdb redid the calling of the RT-PCR reads with MiXCR, one entry per CDR3 protein. The sample lists about 540,000 distinct CDR3 sequences; around 21% were seen once. Germline trimming cut 4 bases from V and 4 bases from J; bases unmatched to any gene: 3. Germline CDR1 reads SNHLY; CDR2 reads FYNNEI. The CDR3 covers 13 residues. This sample also belongs to another study, concerning T cells expressing NK-cell markers. This second study notes: In generating TCR beta cDNA, 5'RACE template switching with UMIs was used. Cells sorted as CD3+CD56+NKG2C+, CD3+CD56+NKG2C- and CD3+CD56-NKG2C+ T cells supplied the TCR beta repertoires. Seven sequenced donors out of eight were HCMV-seropositive, one seronegative. The dominant NKG2C+ clonotypes represented about 1.0-7.0% of CD8+ T cells in six donors.

The TCR comes from a man aged 50 to 59 who received an inactivated influenza vaccine. Sample: CD4+ T cells sorted from PBMCs, taken roughly 12 days after vaccination. The V call is TRBV2, the J call TRBJ1-2, with TRBD1 matching 7 bases. The CDR3 region has the DNA TGTGCCAGCAGTGGGACAGGAGGCTATGGCTACACCTTC. Translating gives CASSGTGGYGYTF.